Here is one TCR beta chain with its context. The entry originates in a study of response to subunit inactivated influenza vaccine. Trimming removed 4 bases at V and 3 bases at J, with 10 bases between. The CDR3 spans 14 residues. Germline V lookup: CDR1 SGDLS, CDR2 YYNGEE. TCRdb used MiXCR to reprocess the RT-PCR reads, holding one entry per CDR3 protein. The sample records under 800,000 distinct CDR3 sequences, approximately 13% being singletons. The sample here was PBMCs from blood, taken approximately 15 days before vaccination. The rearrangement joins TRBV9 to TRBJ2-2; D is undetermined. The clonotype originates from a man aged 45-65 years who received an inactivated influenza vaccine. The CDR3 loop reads CASSPPYDTGELFF. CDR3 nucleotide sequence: TGTGCCAGCAGCCCCCCCTACGACACCGGGGAGCTGTTTTTT.